Listed below are T cell receptor beta chains from one sample, sequenced in a study of T cell responses to AZD1222 COVID-19 vaccine. The method was immunoSEQ multiplex PCR; TCRdb's version includes in-frame clones alone and lacks a portion of them. The table lists tens of thousands of clones, 80% of them singletons. Source: peripheral blood, taken 28 days after the second AZD1222 dose. These receptors were collected from an adult who received the AZD1222 COVID-19 vaccine. CDR3s leave out the opening cysteine and the closing phenylalanine or tryptophan. D genes are given only for firm matches.

V	D	J	CDR3
TRBV10-2	.	TRBJ2-1	ASRAGYLYNEQF
TRBV5-4	.	TRBJ1-4	ASSLEGRMDEKLF
TRBV9	TRBD1	TRBJ2-5	ASSESTGIQETQY
TRBV7-2	TRBD1	TRBJ2-1	ASRGQGDFNEQF
TRBV13	TRBD1	TRBJ2-3	ASSLGDRETTDTQY
TRBV12-3/TRBV12-4	.	TRBJ1-2	ASVRGLGYT
TRBV19	TRBD2	TRBJ2-1	ASSGGIHYNEQF
TRBV30	TRBD1	TRBJ1-2	AWNTGGAEYGYT
TRBV7-2	.	TRBJ2-7	ASSQGPETNYEQY
TRBV15	.	TRBJ2-6	ATSKPLSGANVLT
TRBV6-5	.	TRBJ2-1	ATKGGDSSYNEQF
TRBV6-2/TRBV6-3	TRBD1	TRBJ1-1	ASSYLGQGSGAF
TRBV6-2/TRBV6-3	.	TRBJ1-5	ASSYNQGIRPQH
TRBV30	.	TRBJ1-6	AWSALGGAGSPLH
TRBV10-1	.	TRBJ1-2	ASSWRLSSNT
TRBV19	TRBD2	TRBJ2-1	ASRKTSGEYNEQF
TRBV11-2	TRBD1	TRBJ2-7	ASSLVGVLRDSPYEQY
TRBV18	.	TRBJ1-6	ASSPRGGRDSPLH
TRBV10-1	TRBD2	TRBJ2-3	ASSEQRGNTDTQY
TRBV2	TRBD1	TRBJ1-1	ASPPGQEDTEAF
TRBV19	.	TRBJ1-5	ASSGLQYNQPQH
TRBV28	TRBD1	TRBJ1-1	ASTPTGATDTEAF
TRBV11-2	.	TRBJ1-3	ASSLIPGSSGNTIY
TRBV5-8	.	TRBJ2-1	ASSFGGLSYNEQF
TRBV2	.	TRBJ2-7	ASSLTDPLVGQY
TRBV24-1	TRBD1	TRBJ1-3	ATSDRDSGGNTIY
TRBV6-4	.	TRBJ2-3	ASGAGGGTDTQY
TRBV9	.	TRBJ1-6	ASSVDPGAYSYNSPLH
TRBV7-9	.	TRBJ1-1	ASSPNLNTEAF
TRBV14	.	TRBJ1-1	ASSQNTEAF
TRBV2	TRBD2	TRBJ2-7	ASRSTSGGASYEQY
TRBV10-3	.	TRBJ1-1	AAHRDMNTEAF
TRBV25-1	.	TRBJ1-2	ASSELQGYYGYT
TRBV2	TRBD1	TRBJ1-5	ASSPLTGVTQPQH
TRBV5-6	.	TRBJ1-1	ASFEIGFGNMNTEAF
TRBV7-2	TRBD2	TRBJ2-3	ASSSSGGALDTQY
TRBV7-8	TRBD1	TRBJ1-4	ASSLDRGRANEKLF
TRBV4-3	TRBD2	TRBJ2-3	ASSQEPAGGVGTDTQY
TRBV11-2	TRBD1	TRBJ2-7	ASSFGGKQGDEQY
TRBV6-5	.	TRBJ1-5	ASTYSTVFNQPQH
TRBV5-1	TRBD2	TRBJ2-7	ASSLIAGGREQY
TRBV10-2	.	TRBJ2-5	ASRTTWGQETQY
TRBV6-2/TRBV6-3	.	TRBJ2-3	ASSEGGAGTDTQY
TRBV4-3	.	TRBJ1-3	ASSQAWAAGNTIY
TRBV7-9	TRBD1	TRBJ1-5	ASSLSDRVPNQPQH